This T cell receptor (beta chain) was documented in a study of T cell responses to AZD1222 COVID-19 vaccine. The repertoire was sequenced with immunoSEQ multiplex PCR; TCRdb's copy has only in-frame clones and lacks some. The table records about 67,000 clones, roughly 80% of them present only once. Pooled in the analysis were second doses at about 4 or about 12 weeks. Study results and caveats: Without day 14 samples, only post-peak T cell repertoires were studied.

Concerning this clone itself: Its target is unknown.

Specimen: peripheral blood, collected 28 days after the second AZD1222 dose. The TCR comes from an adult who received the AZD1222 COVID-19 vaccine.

The CDR3 protein is CASSYEYSNQPQHF. In DNA, the CDR3 is TGTGCCAGCAGTTATGAGTATAGCAATCAGCCCCAGCATTTT. The gene calls are TRBV6-5 and TRBJ1-5; D is unresolved. Germline V gene data show CDR1 as MNHEY and CDR2 as SVGAGI. V was trimmed by 3 bases and J by 0 bases, leaving 6 bases between them. The length of the CDR3 is 14 residues.